Below are 6 T cell receptor beta chains sequenced from a single sample in a study of response to subunit inactivated influenza vaccine. TCRdb independently ran MiXCR on the RT-PCR reads; one entry per CDR3 protein. The sample has over 650,000 distinct CDR3 sequences; approximately 17% are singletons. This material consisted of PBMCs from blood, taken 5 to 6 days after vaccination. The origin of the receptors is a man over 45 who received an inactivated influenza vaccine.

This clonotype was detected many times. The gene calls are TRBV5-1 and TRBJ1-2, with D unclear. Trimming cost V 4 bases and J 1 base, with 14 bases left between them. The length of the CDR3 is 15 residues. Germline V gene sequence: CDR1 SGHRS, CDR2 YFSETQ. CDR3 bases: TGCGCCAGCAGCACCAGTCCGACGGTTAACTATGGCTACACCTTC. Its translation: CASSTSPTVNYGYTF.

A few counts support this clonotype. This chain connects TRBV7-8 to TRBJ2-1; no clear D. V lost 7 bases and J lost 10, with 14 bases in between. Germline CDR1 is SGHVS and CDR2 is FQNEAQ. The CDR3 totals 12 residues. CDR3 sequence (DNA): TGTGCCAGCACCCCACGATCACGAGAGCAGTTCTTC. Protein: CASTPRSREQFF.

The rearrangement joins TRBV10-3 to TRBJ2-7; weak D call: TRBD1 (5 bases). The CDR3 loop spans 18 amino acids. Germline CDR1 ENHRY, CDR2 SYGVKD. The V end lost 3 bases, the J end lost 2 bases, and 23 bases lay between the germline ends. Here the CDR3 DNA reads TGTGCCATCAGTGAACAGGTCCGCAGACCAGGTAATACCTACGAGCAGTACTTC. Its protein is CAISEQVRRPGNTYEQYF.

The V and J genes are TRBV10-2 and TRBJ1-2, with D unresolved. The CDR3 runs to 15 residues. Trimming removed 3 bases at V and 3 bases at J, with 14 bases between. Germline lookup yields CDR1 WSHSY and CDR2 SAAADI. The CDR3 nucleotides are TGCGCCAGCAGTGAACCCGGGAGGGAGGACTATGGCTACACCTTC. This gives the protein CASSEPGREDYGYTF.

J is TRBJ2-5 and V is TRBV10-3; 9 nucleotides align to TRBD2. V was pared by 7 bases and J by 4 bases, with 4 bases of the junction left unmatched. The CDR3 is 13 amino acids. The germline CDR1 and CDR2 sequences are ENHRY and SYGVKD. The CDR3: CAITSGVGETQYF. The DNA for the CDR3 is TGTGCCATCACTAGCGGGGTTGGAGAGACCCAGTACTTC.

The V gene is TRBV5-1, the J gene TRBJ1-2, with TRBD1 as a possible D gene (6 bases). The germline V gene encodes CDR1 SGHRS and CDR2 YFSETQ. The V end lost 0 bases, the J end lost 4 bases, and 13 bases lay between the germline ends. The CDR3 consists of 15 residues. The DNA for the CDR3 is TGCGCCAGCAGCTTGGGGGAAGGACAGATCTATGGCTACACCTTC. This sequence encodes CASSLGEGQIYGYTF.